Listed here are 26 T cell receptor beta chains from one sample, sequenced in a study of blood T cell repertoires in COVID-19. The table came from immunoSEQ multiplex PCR; TCRdb's copy has only in-frame clones and leaves some out. The data hold about half a million clones, with over 75% observed a single time. What was sequenced was peripheral blood. The source is a human donor in a cohort sampled during active COVID-19.

The chain recombines TRBV6-5 with TRBJ1-3, with 8 nucleotides matching TRBD1. This CDR3 comprises 14 residues. V trimming: 10 bases; J trimming: 0 bases; junction bases outside the gene matches: 5. The germline CDR1 and CDR2 sequences are MNHEY and SVGAGI. CDR3 in DNA: TGTGCCACCGGGACAGGCGGCTCTGGAAACACCATATATTTT. It yields the protein CATGTGGSGNTIYF.

This rearrangement joins TRBV6-5 to TRBJ2-1, with D unresolved. CDR1 MNHEY and CDR2 SVGAGI come from the germline V gene. The CDR3 extends over 13 amino acids. V was cut by 0 bases and J by 5 bases, with 5 bases left in between. The CDR3 DNA reads as TGTGCCAGCAGTTACTCGACAAACAATGAGCAGTTCTTC. Residues: CASSYSTNNEQFF.

This chain joins TRBV6-6 and TRBJ1-6; perhaps TRBD1 as D (5 bases). The CDR3 totals 13 residues. V gave up 6 bases and J gave up 4 bases, with 7 bases separating them. CDR1 and CDR2 from the germline V gene are MNHNY and SVGAGI (reference sequence). CDR3 loop: CASSGGYNSPLHF. As DNA, the CDR3 is TGTGCCAGCAGCGGGGGGTATAATTCACCCCTCCACTTT.

The CDR3 sequence: CATSGRAVIEQFF. The CDR3 DNA reads as TGTGCCACTAGCGGGAGGGCCGTGATTGAGCAGTTCTTC. The chain employs TRBV19 and TRBJ2-1, with TRBD2 identical over 12 bases. V lost 10 bases, J lost 9 bases, and 7 bases stayed unmatched. In germline, CDR1 is LNHDA, CDR2 SQIVND (reference sequence). The CDR3 has 13 residues.

This clone is a singleton in its sample. The V call is TRBV5-4, the J call TRBJ2-7; TRBD2 matches 14 bases. Germline CDR1 reads SGHNT; CDR2 reads YYREEE (reference sequence). There are 18 residues in the CDR3. Trimming removed 4 bases from V and 3 bases from J; junction bases left unmatched: 12. CDR3 DNA: TGTGCCAGCAGCGGACCGGGACTAGCGGGAGAGAACCTCTACGAGCAGTACTTC. Amino acid sequence: CASSGPGLAGENLYEQYF.

The chain couples TRBV6-1 to TRBJ1-3; TRBD1 matches at 7 bases. With V trimmed by 2 bases and J by 2 bases, 3 bases remained unmatched. Germline-derived CDR1 and CDR2 are MNHNS and SASEGT. The CDR3 sequence is 15 residues long. CDR3 region: CASSESGGAGNTIYF. As DNA, the CDR3 is TGTGCCAGCAGTGAATCAGGGGGAGCTGGAAACACCATATATTTT.

The chain couples TRBV7-9 to TRBJ1-3; no definite D call. Trimming took off 2 bases at V and 2 bases at J, with 4 bases between the two ends. The germline V gene encodes CDR1 SEHNR and CDR2 FQNEAQ (reference sequence). The CDR3 consists of 13 residues. In DNA form, the CDR3 reads TGTGCCAGCAGCTTAACGGCTGGAAACACCATATATTTT. The encoded protein is CASSLTAGNTIYF.

J is TRBJ2-6 and V is TRBV28; D perhaps matches TRBD1 (6 bases). The CDR3 extends over 17 amino acids. In germline, CDR1 is MDHEN, CDR2 SYDVKM. Trimming took 5 bases from V and 0 from J, leaving 14 bases between them. The chain's CDR3 is CASSPTGQFSGANVLTF. The DNA of the CDR3 is TGTGCCAGCAGTCCAACCGGACAGTTCTCTGGGGCCAACGTCCTGACTTTC.

The chain carries TRBV3-1 (or the pseudogene TRBV3-2) and TRBJ2-3; D is undetermined. Germline CDR1 and CDR2: LGHDT and YNNKEL (reference sequence). V was shortened by 5 bases and J by 8 bases, with 14 bases between the two germline ends. The CDR3 is 13 amino acids. The CDR3 loop is CASSELVSTTQYF. The CDR3 DNA follows: TGTGCCAGCAGCGAGCTAGTTTCCACTACGCAGTATTTT.

This clone was recorded only once. The chain uses TRBV4-1 and TRBJ1-3; D is unclear. The CDR3 sequence is 15 residues long. V was clipped by 4 bases and J by 0 bases, with 10 bases between them. CDR1 and CDR2 from the germline V gene are MGHRA and YSYEKL. CDR3: CASSPGRLSGNTIYF. CDR3 DNA sequence: TGCGCCAGCAGCCCGGGGAGACTCTCTGGAAACACCATATATTTT.

V gene TRBV7-2 combines with J gene TRBJ1-1; D ambiguous. V lost 3 bases and J lost 3, with 17 bases in between. The CDR3 is 16 residues long. Germline-derived CDR1 and CDR2 are SGHTA and FQGNSA. CDR3 protein: CASSLGRTAMDTEAFF. In DNA form, the CDR3 reads TGTGCCAGCAGCTTGGGGAGGACGGCAATGGACACTGAAGCTTTCTTT.

V gene TRBV30 combines with J gene TRBJ2-2; TRBD2 matches 11 bases. The ends lost 2 bases at V and 7 bases at J; junction bases unmatched: 12. This CDR3 comprises 17 residues. Germline V gives CDR1 GTSNPN, CDR2 SVGIG (reference sequence). The chain's CDR3 is CAWSLPGLAVPGGELFF. For the CDR3, the DNA is TGTGCCTGGAGTCTACCGGGACTAGCGGTCCCCGGCGGGGAGCTGTTTTTT.

The chain is built from TRBV11-2 and TRBJ2-1, with D tentatively TRBD1 (6 bases). CDR1 is SGHAT, CDR2 FQNNGV, per germline. This CDR3 has 11 residues. V gave up 6 bases and J gave up 13 bases, with 13 bases separating them. CDR3 sequence: CASSVTGRQFF. CDR3 in DNA: TGTGCCAGCAGTGTGACAGGACGACAGTTCTTC.

This rearrangement joins TRBV19 to TRBJ1-6; 8 bases are shared with TRBD1. Germline V gene data show CDR1 as LNHDA and CDR2 as SQIVND (reference sequence). Trimming took 6 bases from V and 9 from J; bases not matched to a gene: 4. The CDR3 contains 13 residues. The CDR3: CASSGQGGSPLHF. CDR3 sequence (DNA): TGTGCCAGTAGCGGACAGGGCGGTTCACCCCTCCACTTT.

The gene calls are TRBV28 and TRBJ2-6; no firm D call. Germline CDR1 reads MDHEN; CDR2 reads SYDVKM. The V end was cut by 5 bases, the J end by 1 base, with 12 bases between. This CDR3 spans 16 amino acids. The CDR3 region is CASSLLVVSGANVLTF. CDR3 nucleotides: TGTGCCAGCAGTCTACTGGTGGTGTCTGGGGCCAACGTCCTGACTTTC.

The V and J genes are TRBV28 and TRBJ2-7, with D hard to call. This CDR3 region has 13 residues. The germline CDR1 and CDR2 sequences are MDHEN and SYDVKM. Trimming removed 3 bases from V and 3 bases from J, with 9 bases in between. The CDR3 spells CASSLSQDYEQYF. CDR3 DNA sequence: TGTGCCAGCAGTTTGTCGCAGGACTACGAGCAGTACTTC.

This chain joins TRBV7-3 and TRBJ2-5, with 11 bases that match TRBD2. Germline CDR1 is SGHTA and CDR2 is FQGTGA. The V gene end was trimmed by 1 base and the J gene end by 5 bases; junction bases not matched to a gene: 12. The CDR3 length is 18 residues. The CDR3 DNA follows: TGTGCCAGCAGCTTAAATCCGTCGCTAGCGGGAGGTGGGGAGACCCAGTACTTC. Translating it yields CASSLNPSLAGGGETQYF. Full variable domain (remainder filled in from reference TRBV7-3 and TRBJ2-5): GAGVSQTPSNKVTEKGKYVELRCDPISGHTALYWYRQSLGQGPEFLIYFQGTGAADDSGLPNDRFFAVRPEGSVSTLKIQRTERGDSAVYLCASSLNPSLAGGGETQYFGPGTRLLVL.

The genes are TRBV30 and TRBJ2-3; no definite D call. The V gene's germline CDR1 is GTSNPN and CDR2 SVGIG (reference sequence). The CDR3 runs to 14 residues. V shed 5 bases and J shed 0 bases, with 12 bases lying between them. The CDR3 loop is CAWARLSSTDTQYF. CDR3 in DNA: TGTGCCTGGGCGCGCTTGTCTAGCACAGATACGCAGTATTTT.

V gene TRBV27 combines with J gene TRBJ1-5; perhaps TRBD1 as D (5 bases). Between the trimmed V and J ends, which lost 5 bases and 2 bases, there was a span of 16 bases. The germline gives CDR1 MNHEY, CDR2 SMNVEV (reference sequence). The CDR3 runs to 16 residues. DNA for the CDR3: TGTGCCAGCAGTCCTACCCTGACAGAGGGCAATCAGCCCCAGCATTTT. It specifies CASSPTLTEGNQPQHF.

This clone was observed a handful of times. V usage is TRBV28 and J usage is TRBJ1-1, with a tentative D call TRBD1 (6 bases). Trimming pared 6 bases from V and 0 bases from J, leaving 20 bases between. This CDR3 has 17 amino acids. In germline, CDR1 is MDHEN, CDR2 SYDVKM. CDR3 region: CASSNRVSLKLNTEAFF. DNA for the CDR3: TGTGCCAGCAGCAACAGGGTTTCCCTTAAACTGAACACTGAAGCTTTCTTT. Using reference TRBV28 and TRBJ1-1 for the parts outside the CDR3, the full variable domain is DVKVTQSSRYLVKRTGEKVFLECVQDMDHENMFWYRQDPGLGLRLIYFSYDVKMKEKGDIPEGYSVSREKKERFSLILESASTNQTSMYLCASSNRVSLKLNTEAFFGQGTRLTVV.

The sample holds a few counts of this clone. The rearrangement uses TRBV7-2 and TRBJ2-5, with 8 nucleotides matching TRBD2. There are 17 residues in the CDR3. CDR1 is SGHTA and CDR2 is FQGNSA in the germline V gene. With 0 bases clipped from V and 5 bases from J, the junction kept 11 bases outside the gene matches. The CDR3 loop is CASSLAFSGSLQETQYF. The DNA of the CDR3 is TGTGCCAGCAGCTTAGCGTTCAGCGGGAGTTTGCAGGAGACCCAGTACTTC.

Only one count was recorded for this clone. The CDR3, as DNA: TGTGCCAGCTCCGCGGGACAGAGTAGCAATCAGCCCCAGCATTTT. Translating it yields CASSAGQSSNQPQHF. The chain combines TRBV18 with TRBJ1-5; TRBD1 agrees at 7 bases. The CDR3 spans 15 residues. CDR1 and CDR2 from the germline V gene are KGHSH and LQKENI. The ends lost 6 bases at V and 0 bases at J; junction bases unmatched: 5.

This clone was detected once. This chain links TRBV24-1 with TRBJ2-5; TRBD1 aligns across 8 bases. The CDR3 is 18 residues long. The V gene's germline CDR1 is KGHDR and CDR2 SFDVKD. V lost 3 bases, J lost 5 bases, and 16 bases stayed unmatched. CDR3 coding DNA: TGTGCCACCAGTGATCTCGTTGAAGGACAGGGCTGGTTTGAGACCCAGTACTTC. Its translation: CATSDLVEGQGWFETQYF.

The CDR3 coding sequence is TGTGCCACCAGCAGAGGGGCTGTGGGAGGGCGGTCCTACAATGAGCAGTTCTTC. It is translated as CATSRGAVGGRSYNEQFF. The chain is built from TRBV15 and TRBJ2-1; TRBD2 agrees at 7 bases. The germline V gene encodes CDR1 LNHNV and CDR2 YYDKDF (reference sequence). V gave up 1 base and J gave up 1 base; unmatched junction bases: 10. This CDR3 contains 18 residues.

V and J are TRBV7-2 and TRBJ2-5; possibly TRBD1 for D (5 bases). V was trimmed by 5 bases and J by 0 bases, leaving 10 bases between them. Germline CDR1 SGHTA, CDR2 FQGNSA. The CDR3 has 14 amino acids. In DNA, the CDR3 is TGTGCCAGCAGCGCCGACAGCTACCAAGAGACCCAGTACTTC. It encodes CASSADSYQETQYF.

A remark on this clone: This sample also contains other DNA sequences that code for the same CDR3. V is TRBV7-9 and J is TRBJ1-1; maybe TRBD1 (5 bases). The CDR3 is made up of 13 amino acids. V lost 2 bases and J 1 base, leaving 5 bases between the germline ends. The V gene's germline CDR1 is SEHNR and CDR2 FQNEAQ (reference sequence). This CDR3 is CASSLQGNTEAFF. CDR3 sequence (DNA): TGTGCCAGCAGCTTACAGGGGAACACTGAAGCTTTCTTT.